This entry describes one TCR beta chain. This record belongs to a study of T cell repertoires in cytomegalovirus infection. Study background: Through public TCR beta signatures, both CMV infection and matching HLA type were indicated.

The germline V and J ends were trimmed by 1 base and 5 bases, with 9 bases remaining between them. There are 13 residues in the CDR3. The V gene's germline CDR1 is SEHNR and CDR2 FQNEAQ (reference sequence). MiXCR, applied by TCRdb to the reads, yields one record per CDR3 protein. The table includes hundreds of thousands of distinct CDR3 sequences, approximately 31% detected once. The sample comprised PBMCs. This receptor was identified in a human donor in good health (CMV status not recorded). Some clones in this sample may be carry-over from other donors' samples. This rearrangement joins TRBV7-9 to TRBJ2-7, with D possibly being TRBD2 (5 bases). The CDR3 is CASSLVSGNEQYF. In DNA form, the CDR3 reads TGTGCCAGCAGCTTAGTATCGGGAAACGAGCAGTACTTC.